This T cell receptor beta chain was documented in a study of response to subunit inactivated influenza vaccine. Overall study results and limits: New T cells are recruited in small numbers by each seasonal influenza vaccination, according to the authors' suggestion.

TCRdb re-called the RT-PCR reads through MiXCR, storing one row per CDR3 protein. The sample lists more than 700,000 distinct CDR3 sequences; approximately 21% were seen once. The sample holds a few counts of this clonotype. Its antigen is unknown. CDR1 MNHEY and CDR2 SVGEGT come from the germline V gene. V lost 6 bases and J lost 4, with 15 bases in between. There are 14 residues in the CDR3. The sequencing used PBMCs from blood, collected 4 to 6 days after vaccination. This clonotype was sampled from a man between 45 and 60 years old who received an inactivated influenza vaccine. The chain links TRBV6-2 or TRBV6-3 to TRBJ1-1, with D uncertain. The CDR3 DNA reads TGTGCCAGCAGGATTCACTCTGGGGTCACTGAAGCTTTCTTT. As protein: CASRIHSGVTEAFF.